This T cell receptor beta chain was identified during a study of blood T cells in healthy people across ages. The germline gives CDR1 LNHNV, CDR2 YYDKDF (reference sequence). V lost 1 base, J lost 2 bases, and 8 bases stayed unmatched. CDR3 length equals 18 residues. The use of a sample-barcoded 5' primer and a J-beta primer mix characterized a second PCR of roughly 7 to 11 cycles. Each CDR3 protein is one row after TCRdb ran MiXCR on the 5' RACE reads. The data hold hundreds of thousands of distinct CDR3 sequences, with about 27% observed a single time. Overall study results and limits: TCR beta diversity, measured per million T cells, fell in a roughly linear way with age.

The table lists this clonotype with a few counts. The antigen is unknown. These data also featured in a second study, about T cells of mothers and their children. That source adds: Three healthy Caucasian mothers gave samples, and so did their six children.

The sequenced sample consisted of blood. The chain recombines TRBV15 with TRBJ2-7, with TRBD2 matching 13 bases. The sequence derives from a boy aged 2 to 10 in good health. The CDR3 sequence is CATSRGGLAGALAYEQYF. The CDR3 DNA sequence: TGTGCCACCAGCAGAGGTGGACTAGCGGGAGCGTTGGCCTACGAGCAGTACTTC.